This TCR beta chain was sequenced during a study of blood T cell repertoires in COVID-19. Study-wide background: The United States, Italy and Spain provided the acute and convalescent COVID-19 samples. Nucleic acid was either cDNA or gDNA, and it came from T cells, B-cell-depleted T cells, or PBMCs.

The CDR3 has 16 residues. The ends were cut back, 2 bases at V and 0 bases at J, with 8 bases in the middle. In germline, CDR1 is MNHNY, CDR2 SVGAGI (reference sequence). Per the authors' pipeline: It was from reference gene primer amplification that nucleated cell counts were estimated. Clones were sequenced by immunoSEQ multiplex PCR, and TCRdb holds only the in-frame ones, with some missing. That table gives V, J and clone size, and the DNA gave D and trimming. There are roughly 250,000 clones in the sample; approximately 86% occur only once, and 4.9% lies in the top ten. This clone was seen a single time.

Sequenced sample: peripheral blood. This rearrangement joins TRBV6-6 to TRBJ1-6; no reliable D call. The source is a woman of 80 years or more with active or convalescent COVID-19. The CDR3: CASSYQESSYNSPLHF. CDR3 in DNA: TGTGCCAGCAGTTACCAAGAGAGCTCCTATAATTCACCCCTCCACTTT.